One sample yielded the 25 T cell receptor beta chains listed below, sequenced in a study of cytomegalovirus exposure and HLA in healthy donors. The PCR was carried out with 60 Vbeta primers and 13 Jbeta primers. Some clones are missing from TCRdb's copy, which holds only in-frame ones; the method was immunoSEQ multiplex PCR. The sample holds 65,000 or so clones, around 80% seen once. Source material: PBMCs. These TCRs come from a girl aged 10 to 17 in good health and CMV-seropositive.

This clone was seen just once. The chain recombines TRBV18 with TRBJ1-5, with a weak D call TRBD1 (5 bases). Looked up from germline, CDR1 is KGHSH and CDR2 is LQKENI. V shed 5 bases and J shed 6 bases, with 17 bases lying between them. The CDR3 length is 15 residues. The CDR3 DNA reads TGTGCCAGCTCATCAGGGACGGGGGATTCTCAGCCCCAGCATTTT. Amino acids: CASSSGTGDSQPQHF.

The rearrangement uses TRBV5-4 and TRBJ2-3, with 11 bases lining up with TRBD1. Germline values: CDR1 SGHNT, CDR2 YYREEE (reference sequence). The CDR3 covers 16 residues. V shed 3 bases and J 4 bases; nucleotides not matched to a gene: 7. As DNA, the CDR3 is TGTGCCAGCAGCTCCTGGACAGGGGGCCAGCCAGATACGCAGTATTTT. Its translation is CASSSWTGGQPDTQYF.

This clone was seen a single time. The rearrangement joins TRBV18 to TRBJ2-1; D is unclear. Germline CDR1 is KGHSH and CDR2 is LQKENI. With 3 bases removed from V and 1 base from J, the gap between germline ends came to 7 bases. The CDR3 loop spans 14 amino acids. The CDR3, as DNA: TGTGCCAGCTCACCCCCGGAGTCCTACAATGAGCAGTTCTTC. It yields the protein CASSPPESYNEQFF.

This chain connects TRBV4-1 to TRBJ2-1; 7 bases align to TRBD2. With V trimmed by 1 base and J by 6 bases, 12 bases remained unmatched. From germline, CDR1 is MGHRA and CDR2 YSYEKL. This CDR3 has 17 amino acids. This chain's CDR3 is CASSQGWGTTSTNEQFF. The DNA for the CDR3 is TGCGCCAGCAGCCAAGGATGGGGGACTACCTCCACCAATGAGCAGTTCTTC.

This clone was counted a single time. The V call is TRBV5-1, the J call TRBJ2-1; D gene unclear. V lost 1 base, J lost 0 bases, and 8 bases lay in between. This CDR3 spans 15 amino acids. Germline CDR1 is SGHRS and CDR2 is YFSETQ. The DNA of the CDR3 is TGCGCCAGCAGCTTGTCCCCCAGCTCCTACAATGAGCAGTTCTTC. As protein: CASSLSPSSYNEQFF.

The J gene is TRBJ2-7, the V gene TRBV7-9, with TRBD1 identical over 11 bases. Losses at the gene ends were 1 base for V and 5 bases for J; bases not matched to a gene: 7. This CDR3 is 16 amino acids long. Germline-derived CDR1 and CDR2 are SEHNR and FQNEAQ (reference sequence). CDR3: CASSLVRGQGAHEQYF. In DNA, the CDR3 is TGTGCCAGCAGCTTAGTCCGCGGACAGGGGGCACACGAGCAGTACTTC.

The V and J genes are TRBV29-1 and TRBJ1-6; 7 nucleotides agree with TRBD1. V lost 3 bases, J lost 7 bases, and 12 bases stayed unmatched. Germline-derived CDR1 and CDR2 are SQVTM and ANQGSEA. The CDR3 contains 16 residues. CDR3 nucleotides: TGCAGCGTTGATTGGGGACAGCCCCTGGGGAATTCACCCCTCCACTTT. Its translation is CSVDWGQPLGNSPLHF.

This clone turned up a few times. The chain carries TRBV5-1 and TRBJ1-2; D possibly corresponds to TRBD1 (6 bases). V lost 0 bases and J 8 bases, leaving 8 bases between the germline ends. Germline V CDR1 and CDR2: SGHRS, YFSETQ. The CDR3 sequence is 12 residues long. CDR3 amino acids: CASSLAGGGYTF. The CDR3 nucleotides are TGCGCCAGCAGCTTGGCTGGGGGCGGCTACACCTTC.

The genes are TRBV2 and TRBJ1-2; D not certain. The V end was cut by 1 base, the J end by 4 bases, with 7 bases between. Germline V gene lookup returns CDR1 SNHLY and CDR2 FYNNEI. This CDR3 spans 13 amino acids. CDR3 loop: CASSEGPVYGYTF. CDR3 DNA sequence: TGTGCCAGCAGTGAAGGGCCAGTCTATGGCTACACCTTC.

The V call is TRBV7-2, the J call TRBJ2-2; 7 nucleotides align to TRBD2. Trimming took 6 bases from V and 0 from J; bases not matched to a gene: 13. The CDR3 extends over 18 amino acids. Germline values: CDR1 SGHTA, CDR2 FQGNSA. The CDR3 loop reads CASRIVGRGTSNTGELFF. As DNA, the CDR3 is TGTGCCAGCAGGATCGTGGGGCGGGGGACTTCGAACACCGGGGAGCTGTTTTTT.

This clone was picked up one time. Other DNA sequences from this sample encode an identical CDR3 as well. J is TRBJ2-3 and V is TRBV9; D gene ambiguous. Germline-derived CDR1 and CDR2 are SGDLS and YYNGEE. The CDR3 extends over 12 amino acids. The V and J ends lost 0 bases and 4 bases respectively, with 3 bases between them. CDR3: CASSVGADTQYF. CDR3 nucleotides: TGTGCCAGCAGCGTAGGAGCAGATACGCAGTATTTT.

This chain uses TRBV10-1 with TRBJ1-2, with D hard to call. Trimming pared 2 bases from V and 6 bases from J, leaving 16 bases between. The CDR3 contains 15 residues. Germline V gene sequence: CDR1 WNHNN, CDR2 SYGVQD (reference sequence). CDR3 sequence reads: CASSERSRVWDGYTF. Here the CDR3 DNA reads TGCGCCAGCAGTGAGAGGTCTCGGGTATGGGATGGCTACACCTTC.

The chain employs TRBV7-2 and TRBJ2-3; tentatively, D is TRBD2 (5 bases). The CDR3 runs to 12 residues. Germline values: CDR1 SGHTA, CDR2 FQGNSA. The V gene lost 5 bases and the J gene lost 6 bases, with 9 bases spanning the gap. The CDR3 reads CASSLTGDTQYF. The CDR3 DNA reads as TGTGCCAGCAGCCTTACGGGGGATACGCAGTATTTT.

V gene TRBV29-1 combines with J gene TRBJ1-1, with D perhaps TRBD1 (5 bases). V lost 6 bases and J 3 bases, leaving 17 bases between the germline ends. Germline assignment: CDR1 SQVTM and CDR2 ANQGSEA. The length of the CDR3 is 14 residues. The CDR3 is CSVAPVGRHTEAFF. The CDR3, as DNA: TGCAGCGTCGCGCCGGTGGGGCGCCACACTGAAGCTTTCTTT.

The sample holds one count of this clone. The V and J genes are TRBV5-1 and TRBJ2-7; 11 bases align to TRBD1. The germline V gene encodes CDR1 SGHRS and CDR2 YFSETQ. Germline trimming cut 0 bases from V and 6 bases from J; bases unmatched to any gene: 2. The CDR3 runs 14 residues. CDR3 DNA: TGCGCCAGCAGCTTGGGGACAGGGGGCCTCGAGCAGTACTTC. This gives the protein CASSLGTGGLEQYF.

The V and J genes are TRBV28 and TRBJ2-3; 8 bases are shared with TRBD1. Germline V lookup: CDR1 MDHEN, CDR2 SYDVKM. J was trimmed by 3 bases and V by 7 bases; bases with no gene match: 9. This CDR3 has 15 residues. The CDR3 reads CASTKRTGWTDTQYF. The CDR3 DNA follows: TGTGCCAGCACCAAGAGGACAGGGTGGACAGATACGCAGTATTTT.

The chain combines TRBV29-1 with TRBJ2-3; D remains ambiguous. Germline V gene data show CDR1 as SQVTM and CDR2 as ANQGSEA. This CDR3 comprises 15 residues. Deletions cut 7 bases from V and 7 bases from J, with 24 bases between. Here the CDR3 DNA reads TGCAGCGCTGTCCCTAGAGCGTCGAATGCTAATACGCAGTATTTT. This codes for CSAVPRASNANTQYF.

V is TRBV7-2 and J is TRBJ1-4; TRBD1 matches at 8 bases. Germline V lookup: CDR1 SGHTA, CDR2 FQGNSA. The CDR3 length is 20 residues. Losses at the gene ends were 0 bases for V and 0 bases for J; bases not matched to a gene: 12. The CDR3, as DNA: TGTGCCAGCAGCTTAGCCGTCGGACAAGGACAGGGCTCAACTAATGAAAAACTGTTTTTT. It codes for CASSLAVGQGQGSTNEKLFF.

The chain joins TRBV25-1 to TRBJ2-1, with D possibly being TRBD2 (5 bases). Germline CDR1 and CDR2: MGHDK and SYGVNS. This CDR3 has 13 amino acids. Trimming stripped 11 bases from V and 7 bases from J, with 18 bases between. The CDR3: CASTGGLGNEQFF. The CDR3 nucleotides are TGTGCCTCCACCGGCGGGCTCGGTAATGAGCAGTTCTTC.

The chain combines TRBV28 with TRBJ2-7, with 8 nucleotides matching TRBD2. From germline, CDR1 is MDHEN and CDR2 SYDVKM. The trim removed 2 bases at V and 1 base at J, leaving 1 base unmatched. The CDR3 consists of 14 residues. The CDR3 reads CASSLAGGSYEQYF. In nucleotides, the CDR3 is TGTGCCAGCAGTTTAGCGGGGGGATCCTACGAGCAGTACTTC. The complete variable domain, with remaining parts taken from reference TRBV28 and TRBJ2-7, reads DVKVTQSSRYLVKRTGEKVFLECVQDMDHENMFWYRQDPGLGLRLIYFSYDVKMKEKGDIPEGYSVSREKKERFSLILESASTNQTSMYLCASSLAGGSYEQYFGPGTRLTVT.

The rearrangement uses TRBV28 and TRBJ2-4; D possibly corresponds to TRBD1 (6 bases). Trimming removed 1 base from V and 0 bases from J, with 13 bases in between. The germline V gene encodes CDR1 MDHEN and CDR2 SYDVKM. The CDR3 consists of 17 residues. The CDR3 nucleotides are TGTGCCAGCAGTTTATCAGGGGCTCACTTAGCCAAAAACATTCAGTACTTC. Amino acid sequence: CASSLSGAHLAKNIQYF.

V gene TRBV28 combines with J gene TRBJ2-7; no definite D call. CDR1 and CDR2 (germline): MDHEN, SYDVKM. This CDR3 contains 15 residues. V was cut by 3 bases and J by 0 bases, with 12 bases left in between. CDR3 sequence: CASSFQRHLSYEQYF. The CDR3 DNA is TGTGCCAGCAGTTTCCAGCGCCACCTCTCCTACGAGCAGTACTTC.

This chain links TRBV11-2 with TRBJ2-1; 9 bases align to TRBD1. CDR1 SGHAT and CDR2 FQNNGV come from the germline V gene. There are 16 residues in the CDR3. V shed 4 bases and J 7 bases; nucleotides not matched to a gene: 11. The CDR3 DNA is TGTGCCAGCAGCTCCACAGGGGGCATCTTCGAAAATGAGCAGTTCTTC. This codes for CASSSTGGIFENEQFF.

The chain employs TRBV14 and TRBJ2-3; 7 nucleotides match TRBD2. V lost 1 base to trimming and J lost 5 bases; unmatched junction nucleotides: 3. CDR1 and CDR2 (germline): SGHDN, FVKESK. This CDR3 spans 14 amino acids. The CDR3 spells CASSQVAGEDTQYF. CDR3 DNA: TGTGCCAGCAGCCAAGTGGCGGGGGAAGATACGCAGTATTTT.

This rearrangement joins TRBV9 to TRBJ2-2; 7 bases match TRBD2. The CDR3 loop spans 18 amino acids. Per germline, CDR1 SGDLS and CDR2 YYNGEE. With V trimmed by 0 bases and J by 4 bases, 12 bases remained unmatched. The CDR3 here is CASSVVGVGGPGTGELFF. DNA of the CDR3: TGTGCCAGCAGCGTAGTAGGCGTGGGAGGGCCGGGCACCGGGGAGCTGTTTTTT.